This TCR beta chain was identified during a study of cytomegalovirus exposure and HLA in healthy donors. The study, taken as a whole, reports: In a later analysis, common viral pathogens appeared linked to several of the most significant clusters.

The PCR used 60 Vbeta and 13 Jbeta primers. Repertoires were generated with immunoSEQ multiplex PCR, while TCRdb's copy carries only in-frame clones and drops some. The table lists some 90,000 clones, under 70% of them singletons, with 2% to 3% in the top ten. The CDR3 loop spans 11 amino acids. Germline V CDR1 and CDR2: MDHEN, SYDVKM. Trimming left V 11 bases short and J 2 bases short, with 9 bases between. Note on this clone: Its antigen remains unidentified.

V gene TRBV28 combines with J gene TRBJ1-2; possibly TRBD1 for D (5 bases). This TCR derives from a man in his forties or fifties in good health and CMV-seronegative. The sample was PBMCs. This CDR3 is CAVWGNYGYTF. The CDR3 DNA reads as TGTGCCGTATGGGGCAACTATGGCTACACCTTC.